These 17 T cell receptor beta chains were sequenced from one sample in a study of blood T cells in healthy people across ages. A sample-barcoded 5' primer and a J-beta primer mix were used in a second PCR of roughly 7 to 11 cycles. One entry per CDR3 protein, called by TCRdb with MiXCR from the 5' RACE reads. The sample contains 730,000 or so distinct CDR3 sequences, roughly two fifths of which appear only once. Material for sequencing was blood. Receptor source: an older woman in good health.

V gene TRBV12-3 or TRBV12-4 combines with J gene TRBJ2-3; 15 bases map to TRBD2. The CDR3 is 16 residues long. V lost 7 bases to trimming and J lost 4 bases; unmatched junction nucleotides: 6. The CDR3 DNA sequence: TGTGCCAGCACCAGGACTAGCGGGGGGGAATCAGATACGCAGTATTTT. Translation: CASTRTSGGESDTQYF.

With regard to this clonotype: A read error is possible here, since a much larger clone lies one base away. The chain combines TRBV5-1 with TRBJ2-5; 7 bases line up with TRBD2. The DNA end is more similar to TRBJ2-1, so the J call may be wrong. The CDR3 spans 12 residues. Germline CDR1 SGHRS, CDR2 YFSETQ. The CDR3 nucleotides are TGCGCCAGCGGGACTACCCAAGAGACCCAGTTCTTC. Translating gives CASGTTQETQFF.

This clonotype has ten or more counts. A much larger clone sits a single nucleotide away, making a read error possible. CDR3 residues: CASSLVWGSDNEQYF. In nucleotides, the CDR3 is TGTGCCAGCAGCTTAGTCTGGGGTAGCGACAATGAGCAGTACTTC. The chain recombines TRBV7-2 with TRBJ2-5, with D possibly TRBD2 on 5 matching bases. Germline CDR1 is SGHTA and CDR2 is FQGNSA. This CDR3 comprises 15 residues. V was pared by 1 base and J by 11 bases, with 20 bases between. The whole variable domain, filled in from reference TRBV7-2 and TRBJ2-5, reads GAGVSQSPSNKVTEKGKDVELRCDPISGHTALYWYRQSLGQGLEFLIYFQGNSAPDKSGLPSDRFSAERTGGSVSTLTIQRTQQEDSAVYLCASSLVWGSDNEQYFGPGTRLLVL.

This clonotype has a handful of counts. The CDR3 coding sequence is TGTGCCAGCATTCTAAGGCCGGGCTCCTACAATGAGCAGTTCTTC. Translating it yields CASILRPGSYNEQFF. The chain couples TRBV28 to TRBJ2-1, with D hard to call. Germline V lookup: CDR1 MDHEN, CDR2 SYDVKM. The V end was cut by 7 bases, the J end by 0 bases, with 13 bases between. The CDR3 runs 15 residues.

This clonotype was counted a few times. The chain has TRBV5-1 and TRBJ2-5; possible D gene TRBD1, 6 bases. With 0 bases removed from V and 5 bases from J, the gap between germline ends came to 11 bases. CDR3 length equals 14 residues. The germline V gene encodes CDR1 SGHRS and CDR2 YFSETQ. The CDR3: CASSLGGPAETQYF. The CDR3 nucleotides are TGCGCCAGCAGCTTGGGGGGGCCAGCCGAGACCCAGTACTTC.

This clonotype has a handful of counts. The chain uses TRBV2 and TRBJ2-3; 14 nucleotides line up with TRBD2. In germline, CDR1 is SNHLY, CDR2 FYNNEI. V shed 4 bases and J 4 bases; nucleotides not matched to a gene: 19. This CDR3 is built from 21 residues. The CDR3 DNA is TGTGCCAGCAGTGTAATTACCGGGACTAGCGGGGGCCCGGCCCGCCCAGATACGCAGTATTTT. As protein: CASSVITGTSGGPARPDTQYF. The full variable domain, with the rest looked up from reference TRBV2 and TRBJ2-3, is EPEVTQTPSHQVTQMGQEVILRCVPISNHLYFYWYRQILGQKVEFLVSFYNNEISEKSEIFDDQFSVERPDGSNFTLKIRSTKLEDSAMYFCASSVITGTSGGPARPDTQYFGPGTRLTVL.

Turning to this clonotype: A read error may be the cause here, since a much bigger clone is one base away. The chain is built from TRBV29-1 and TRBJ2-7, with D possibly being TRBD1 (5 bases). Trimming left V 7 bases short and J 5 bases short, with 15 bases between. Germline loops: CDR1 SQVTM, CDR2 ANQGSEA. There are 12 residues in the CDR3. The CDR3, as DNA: TGCAGCGCCGGCCCCCCAGGGAACGAGCAGTACTTC. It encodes CSAGPPGNEQYF.

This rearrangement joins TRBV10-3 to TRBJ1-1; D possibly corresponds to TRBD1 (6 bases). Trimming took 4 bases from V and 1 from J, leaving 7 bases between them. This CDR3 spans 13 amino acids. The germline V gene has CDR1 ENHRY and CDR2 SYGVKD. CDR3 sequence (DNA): TGTGCCATCAGTGGAGGGGGGAACACTGAAGCTTTCTTT. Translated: CAISGGGNTEAFF.

The DNA of the CDR3 is TGTGCCAGCAGTCCCCACAGGGAAGGCGGGGAGCTGTTTTTT. This gives the protein CASSPHREGGELFF. V usage is TRBV6-2 or TRBV6-3 and J usage is TRBJ2-2; tentative D call: TRBD1 (6 bases). The germline V gene encodes CDR1 MNHEY and CDR2 SVGEGT. The V end lost 5 bases, the J end lost 7 bases, and 14 bases lay between the germline ends. This CDR3 has 14 residues.

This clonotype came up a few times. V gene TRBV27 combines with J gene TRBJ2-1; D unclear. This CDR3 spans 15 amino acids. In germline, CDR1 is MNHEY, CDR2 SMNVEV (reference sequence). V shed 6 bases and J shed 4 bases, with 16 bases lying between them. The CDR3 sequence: CASSPRDAEYNEQFF. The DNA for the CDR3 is TGTGCCAGCAGCCCTCGTGATGCGGAGTACAATGAGCAGTTCTTC.

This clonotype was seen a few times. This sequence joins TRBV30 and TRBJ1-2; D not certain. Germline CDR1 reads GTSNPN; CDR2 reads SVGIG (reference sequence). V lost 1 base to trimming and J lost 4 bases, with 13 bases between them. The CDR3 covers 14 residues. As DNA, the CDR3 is TGTGCCTGGAGTGCAGTAGGAGCCATCTATGGCTACACCTTC. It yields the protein CAWSAVGAIYGYTF.

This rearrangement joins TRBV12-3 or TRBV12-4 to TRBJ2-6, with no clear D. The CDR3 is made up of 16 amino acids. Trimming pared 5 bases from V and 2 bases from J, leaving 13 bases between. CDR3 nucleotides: TGTGCCAGCAGTCCGTCCCAGAGCGCTGGGGCCAACGTCCTGACTTTC. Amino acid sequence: CASSPSQSAGANVLTF.

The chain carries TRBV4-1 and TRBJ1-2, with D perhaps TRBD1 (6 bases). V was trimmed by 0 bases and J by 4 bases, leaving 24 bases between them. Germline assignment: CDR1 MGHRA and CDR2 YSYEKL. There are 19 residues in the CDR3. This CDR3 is CASSQDRSLNRGQSYGYTF. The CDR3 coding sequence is TGCGCCAGCAGCCAAGATCGAAGCCTAAACCGGGGACAAAGCTATGGCTACACCTTC.

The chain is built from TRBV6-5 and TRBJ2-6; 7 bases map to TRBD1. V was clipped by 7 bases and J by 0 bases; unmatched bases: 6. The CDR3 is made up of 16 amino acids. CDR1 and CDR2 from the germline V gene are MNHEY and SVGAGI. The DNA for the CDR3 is TGTGCCAGCAAAGGACAGGTTAGCTCTGGGGCCAACGTCCTGACTTTC. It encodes CASKGQVSSGANVLTF.

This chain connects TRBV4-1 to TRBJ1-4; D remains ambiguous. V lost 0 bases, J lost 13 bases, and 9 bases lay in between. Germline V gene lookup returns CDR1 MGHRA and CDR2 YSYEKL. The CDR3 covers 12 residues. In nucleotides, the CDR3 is TGCGCCAGCAGCCAAGACCGATACTCACTGTTTTTT. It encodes CASSQDRYSLFF.

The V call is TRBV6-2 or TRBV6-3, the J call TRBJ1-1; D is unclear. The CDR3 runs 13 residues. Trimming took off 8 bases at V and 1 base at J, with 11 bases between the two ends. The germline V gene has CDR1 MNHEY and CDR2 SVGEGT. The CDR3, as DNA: TGTGCCAGCGCTCGTTTCGGGAACACTGAAGCTTTCTTT. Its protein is CASARFGNTEAFF.

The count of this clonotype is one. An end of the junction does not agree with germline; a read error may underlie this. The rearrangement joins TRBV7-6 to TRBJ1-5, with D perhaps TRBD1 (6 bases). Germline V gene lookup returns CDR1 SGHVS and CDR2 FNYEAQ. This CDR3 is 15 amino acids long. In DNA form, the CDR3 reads TGTGCCAGCAGCTTAGGGACAGTTAGCAATCAGCCCCGGCATTTT. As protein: CASSLGTVSNQPRHF. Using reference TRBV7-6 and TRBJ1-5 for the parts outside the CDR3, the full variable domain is GAGVSQSPRYKVTKRGQDVALRCDPISGHVSLYWYRQALGQGPEFLTYFNYEAQQDKSGLPNDRFSAERPEGSISTLTIQRTEQRDSAMYRCASSLGTVSNQPRHFGDGTRLSIL.